These T cell receptor beta chains were read from a single sample in a study of T-cell reconstitution after alpha-beta-depleted transplantation in children. Using its own MiXCR run on the PCR reads, TCRdb lists one record per CDR3 protein. The table shows 250,000 to 400,000 distinct CDR3 sequences, with roughly 21% occurring only once. The starting material was PBMCs, mostly from graft donor cells, obtained 180 days after TCRalphabeta/CD19-depleted stem cell transplant. These receptor sequences come from a male patient between 10 and 17 years old who had a stem cell transplant for acute lymphoblastic leukemia, so the T cells may come from the graft donor. CDR3s include the opening cysteine and the closing phenylalanine or tryptophan. Fields, in order: clone size, J gene, V gene, D gene, CDR3 protein, CDR3 DNA. D genes are given only for firm matches. Some rows have no size entry. The others give once, few or many, or a class for an expanded clone.

abundance: few; j_gene: TRBJ1-1; v_gene: TRBV5-6; d_gene: NA; CDR3aa: CASSRGPMNTEAFF; CDR3nt: TGTGCCAGCAGCCGTGGTCCCATGAACACTGAAGCTTTCTTT
abundance: NA; j_gene: TRBJ2-5; v_gene: TRBV14; d_gene: NA; CDR3aa: CASSRASGGETQYF; CDR3nt: TGTGCCAGCAGCCGAGCGAGTGGGGGAGAGACCCAGTACTTC
abundance: NA; j_gene: TRBJ2-7; v_gene: TRBV27; d_gene: TRBD2; CDR3aa: CASAKRESGGEQYF; CDR3nt: TGTGCCAGCGCAAAGCGGGAGAGCGGGGGGGAGCAGTACTTC
abundance: NA; j_gene: TRBJ2-7; v_gene: TRBV7-8; d_gene: TRBD2; CDR3aa: CASSLVGRAPSYEQYF; CDR3nt: TGTGCCAGCAGCTTAGTCGGGAGGGCGCCGTCCTACGAGCAGTACTTC
abundance: NA; j_gene: TRBJ1-5; v_gene: TRBV11-1; d_gene: NA; CDR3aa: CASSFHRGQGPLNQPQHF; CDR3nt: TGTGCCAGCAGCTTCCACCGCGGGCAGGGCCCTCTCAATCAGCCCCAGCATTTT
abundance: few; j_gene: TRBJ2-7; v_gene: TRBV11-2; d_gene: NA; CDR3aa: CASSFPGRPRISSYEQYF; CDR3nt: TGTGCCAGCAGCTTCCCCGGCCGGCCCCGAATAAGCTCCTACGAGCAGTACTTC
abundance: NA; j_gene: TRBJ1-4; v_gene: TRBV5-1; d_gene: NA; CDR3aa: CASKQGLTNEKLFF; CDR3nt: TGCGCCAGCAAACAGGGATTAACTAATGAAAAACTGTTTTTT
abundance: NA; j_gene: TRBJ1-5; v_gene: TRBV15; d_gene: NA; CDR3aa: CATSRRRDSNQPQHF; CDR3nt: TGTGCCACCAGCAGAAGGAGGGATAGCAATCAGCCCCAGCATTTT
abundance: NA; j_gene: TRBJ1-4; v_gene: TRBV7-9; d_gene: NA; CDR3aa: CASSPPPTDEKLFF; CDR3nt: TGTGCCAGCAGCCCCCCACCGACAGATGAAAAACTGTTTTTT
abundance: NA; j_gene: TRBJ2-3; v_gene: TRBV11-2; d_gene: TRBD2; CDR3aa: CASSRRPVFSGRTDTQYF; CDR3nt: TGTGCCAGCAGCCGAAGGCCCGTCTTTAGCGGGAGAACAGATACGCAGTATTTT
abundance: few; j_gene: TRBJ2-1; v_gene: TRBV6-6; d_gene: TRBD2; CDR3aa: CASSATSPQFF; CDR3nt: TGTGCCAGCAGTGCGACTAGCCCGCAGTTCTTC
abundance: many; j_gene: TRBJ2-3; v_gene: TRBV12-3/TRBV12-4; d_gene: TRBD1; CDR3aa: CASVGQYTSSTDTQYF; CDR3nt: TGTGCCAGCGTGGGACAGTACACCTCTAGCACAGATACGCAGTATTTT
abundance: few; j_gene: TRBJ2-5; v_gene: TRBV7-6; d_gene: TRBD1; CDR3aa: CASSPRTGEDETQYF; CDR3nt: TGTGCCAGCAGCCCCCGGACAGGGGAGGACGAGACCCAGTACTTC
abundance: NA; j_gene: TRBJ2-7; v_gene: TRBV14; d_gene: NA; CDR3aa: CASSQDSAIRKNYEQYF; CDR3nt: TGTGCCAGCAGCCAAGATTCGGCGATCAGGAAGAATTACGAGCAGTACTTC
abundance: few; j_gene: TRBJ2-7; v_gene: TRBV7-6; d_gene: NA; CDR3aa: CASSHPGDEQYF; CDR3nt: TGTGCCAGCAGCCATCCAGGGGACGAGCAGTACTTC
abundance: NA; j_gene: TRBJ2-5; v_gene: TRBV9; d_gene: NA; CDR3aa: CASSVGVAVQETQYF; CDR3nt: TGTGCCAGCAGCGTAGGAGTAGCGGTCCAAGAGACCCAGTACTTC
abundance: few; j_gene: TRBJ1-1; v_gene: TRBV7-9; d_gene: NA; CDR3aa: CASSWTGALDTEAFF; CDR3nt: TGTGCCAGCAGCTGGACGGGGGCGTTGGACACTGAAGCTTTCTTT
abundance: few; j_gene: TRBJ1-1; v_gene: TRBV11-2; d_gene: NA; CDR3aa: CASSLGMYLNTEAFF; CDR3nt: TGTGCCAGCAGCTTAGGGATGTATTTGAACACTGAAGCTTTCTTT
abundance: NA; j_gene: TRBJ2-7; v_gene: TRBV20-1; d_gene: TRBD2; CDR3aa: CSARVISGGEQYF; CDR3nt: TGCAGTGCTAGAGTTATATCGGGGGGCGAGCAGTACTTC
abundance: NA; j_gene: TRBJ2-1; v_gene: TRBV24-1; d_gene: TRBD2; CDR3aa: CATSDLGTSGRGEQFF; CDR3nt: TGTGCCACCAGTGATTTAGGGACTAGCGGGAGGGGTGAGCAGTTCTTC
abundance: NA; j_gene: TRBJ2-3; v_gene: TRBV18; d_gene: NA; CDR3aa: CASSLRRARGTDTQYF; CDR3nt: TGTGCCAGCTCCCTACGGAGGGCTCGCGGGACAGATACGCAGTATTTT
abundance: many; j_gene: TRBJ2-1; v_gene: TRBV7-2; d_gene: NA; CDR3aa: CASSLQGTDYNEQFF; CDR3nt: TGTGCCAGCAGCTTACAGGGGACTGACTACAATGAGCAGTTCTTC
abundance: many; j_gene: TRBJ1-1; v_gene: TRBV9; d_gene: NA; CDR3aa: CASSVVSRVGNTEAFF; CDR3nt: TGTGCCAGCAGCGTAGTCAGTCGCGTAGGAAACACTGAAGCTTTCTTT
abundance: NA; j_gene: TRBJ2-1; v_gene: TRBV20-1; d_gene: TRBD2; CDR3aa: CSASGRADEQFF; CDR3nt: TGCAGTGCTAGCGGGAGGGCGGATGAGCAGTTCTTC
abundance: few; j_gene: TRBJ2-1; v_gene: TRBV12-3/TRBV12-4; d_gene: NA; CDR3aa: CASQSGVDEQFF; CDR3nt: TGTGCCAGCCAATCGGGGGTCGATGAGCAGTTCTTC
abundance: few; j_gene: TRBJ1-2; v_gene: TRBV7-4; d_gene: NA; CDR3aa: CASTFSGTQSGYGYTF; CDR3nt: TGTGCCAGCACCTTTAGCGGGACCCAGAGTGGTTATGGCTACACCTTC
abundance: NA; j_gene: TRBJ1-5; v_gene: TRBV15; d_gene: NA; CDR3aa: CATSFQQGLNQPQHF; CDR3nt: TGTGCCACCAGCTTCCAGCAGGGCCTCAATCAGCCCCAGCATTTT
abundance: few; j_gene: TRBJ2-3; v_gene: TRBV12-3/TRBV12-4; d_gene: NA; CDR3aa: CASSFWKDTDTQYF; CDR3nt: TGTGCCAGCAGTTTCTGGAAGGACACAGATACGCAGTATTTT
abundance: few; j_gene: TRBJ2-6; v_gene: TRBV4-1; d_gene: NA; CDR3aa: CATYPGYLRSGANVLTF; CDR3nt: TGCGCCACATACCCAGGCTACCTGAGGTCTGGGGCCAACGTCCTGACTTTC
abundance: few; j_gene: TRBJ2-7; v_gene: TRBV6-2/TRBV6-3; d_gene: NA; CDR3aa: CASRKSGRSYEQYF; CDR3nt: TGTGCCAGCAGGAAATCAGGGCGGTCCTACGAGCAGTACTTC
abundance: NA; j_gene: TRBJ2-7; v_gene: TRBV15; d_gene: NA; CDR3aa: CATSRDGEVSSYEQYF; CDR3nt: TGTGCCACCAGCAGAGATGGGGAGGTAAGCTCCTACGAGCAGTACTTC
abundance: NA; j_gene: TRBJ2-5; v_gene: TRBV29-1; d_gene: TRBD2; CDR3aa: CSVGRGGEETQYF; CDR3nt: TGCAGCGTTGGCCGGGGGGGGGAAGAGACCCAGTACTTC
abundance: many; j_gene: TRBJ2-7; v_gene: TRBV5-1; d_gene: TRBD2; CDR3aa: CASSLWGTSGSAYEQYF; CDR3nt: TGCGCCAGCAGCTTGTGGGGGACTAGCGGGTCCGCCTACGAGCAGTACTTC
abundance: NA; j_gene: TRBJ2-7; v_gene: TRBV12-3/TRBV12-4; d_gene: TRBD2; CDR3aa: CASSFRTSGSFSYEQYF; CDR3nt: TGTGCCAGCAGTTTCCGGACTAGCGGGAGCTTCTCCTACGAGCAGTACTTC
abundance: NA; j_gene: TRBJ2-7; v_gene: TRBV4-2; d_gene: TRBD1; CDR3aa: CASSLLALGTGVYYEQYF; CDR3nt: TGTGCCAGCAGCCTTTTGGCCTTAGGGACAGGGGTATACTACGAGCAGTACTTC
abundance: few; j_gene: TRBJ2-3; v_gene: TRBV4-2; d_gene: NA; CDR3aa: CASSQEESTDTQYF; CDR3nt: TGTGCCAGCAGCCAAGAAGAAAGCACAGATACGCAGTATTTT
abundance: NA; j_gene: TRBJ1-4; v_gene: TRBV18; d_gene: NA; CDR3aa: CASSPRHPNEKLFF; CDR3nt: TGTGCCAGCTCACCACGGCACCCGAATGAAAAACTGTTTTTT
abundance: NA; j_gene: TRBJ2-7; v_gene: TRBV27; d_gene: NA; CDR3aa: CASSSRDFPSYEQYF; CDR3nt: TGTGCCAGCAGTTCCCGGGACTTCCCCTCCTACGAGCAGTACTTC
abundance: NA; j_gene: TRBJ2-3; v_gene: TRBV13; d_gene: NA; CDR3aa: CASSIITDTQYF; CDR3nt: TGTGCCAGCAGCATCATCACAGATACGCAGTATTTT
abundance: NA; j_gene: TRBJ1-1; v_gene: TRBV12-3/TRBV12-4; d_gene: NA; CDR3aa: CASTSFRETEAFF; CDR3nt: TGTGCCAGCACCTCCTTCAGGGAAACTGAAGCTTTCTTT